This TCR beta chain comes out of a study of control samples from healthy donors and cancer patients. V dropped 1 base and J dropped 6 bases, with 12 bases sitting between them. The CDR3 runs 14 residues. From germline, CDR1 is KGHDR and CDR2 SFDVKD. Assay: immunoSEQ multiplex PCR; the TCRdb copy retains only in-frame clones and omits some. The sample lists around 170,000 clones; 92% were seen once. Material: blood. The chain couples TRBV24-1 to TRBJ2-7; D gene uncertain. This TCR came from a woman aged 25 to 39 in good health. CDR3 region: CATSDFNGVGEQYF. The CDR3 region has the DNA TGTGCCACCAGTGATTTTAACGGTGTTGGCGAGCAGTACTTC.